Listed here are 28 T cell receptor beta chains from one sample, sequenced in a study of identical twins. TCRdb redid the calling of the 5' RACE reads with MiXCR, one entry per CDR3 protein. The sample has around 370,000 distinct CDR3 sequences; 9% to 10% are singletons. The source material was naive T cells sorted from blood. The receptors derive from a woman between 50 and 59 years old in good health.

This clonotype was observed at least ten times. The rearrangement joins TRBV7-8 to TRBJ2-1; D possibly corresponds to TRBD2 (6 bases). Trimming left V 1 base short and J 11 bases short, with 27 bases between. The CDR3 runs to 18 residues. Germline V gene sequence: CDR1 SGHVS, CDR2 FQNEAQ. CDR3 in DNA: TGTGCCAGCAGCTTAGTGGGGGGACCCGAAAGAAATAAAGGGAAGCAGTTCTTC. This codes for CASSLVGGPERNKGKQFF.

The chain joins TRBV21-1 to TRBJ2-6; the table assigns TRBD2, which was not confirmed against the DNA. TRBV21-1 is marked as a pseudogene. The CDR3 has 13 amino acids. CDR3 amino acids: CASNSPGANVLTF. The DNA for the CDR3 is TGTGCCAGCAACTCCCCAGGGGCCAACGTCCTGACTTTC.

The gene calls are TRBV27 and TRBJ1-1; the D gene is possibly TRBD1 (5 bases). The CDR3 is 14 amino acids. Trimming took 1 base from V and 2 from J, leaving 8 bases between them. Germline V gene lookup returns CDR1 MNHEY and CDR2 SMNVEV (reference sequence). The CDR3 DNA sequence: TGTGCCAGCAGTTTATGGGGGGGAAACACTGAAGCTTTCTTT. Protein product: CASSLWGGNTEAFF.

The chain combines TRBV28 with TRBJ1-5; perhaps TRBD1 as D (5 bases). Germline V lookup: CDR1 MDHEN, CDR2 SYDVKM. V was pared by 6 bases and J by 1 base, with 13 bases between. The CDR3 is 15 residues long. Written as DNA, the CDR3 is TGTGCCAGCAGCGAGGGGATCAGGAGCAATCAGCCCCAGCATTTT. Encoded protein: CASSEGIRSNQPQHF.

This clonotype was seen ten or more times. The chain couples TRBV20-1 to TRBJ2-3; unclear D gene. V was pared by 5 bases and J by 3 bases, with 18 bases between. The germline gives CDR1 DFQATT, CDR2 SNEGSKA (reference sequence). This CDR3 comprises 15 residues. In nucleotides, the CDR3 is TGCAGTGCTGTTAAACCGGAGTCCGCGACAGATACGCAGTATTTT. Amino acids: CSAVKPESATDTQYF.

The CDR3 DNA sequence: TGTGCCAGCTCACTATTCGACAGGGGAACAGATACGCAGTATTTT. Its translation: CASSLFDRGTDTQYF. This sequence joins TRBV18 and TRBJ2-3, with 8 positions matching TRBD1. V lost 4 bases and J lost 3; bases outside the gene matches: 6. From germline, CDR1 is KGHSH and CDR2 LQKENI. This CDR3 is 15 amino acids long. The whole variable domain, remainder taken from reference TRBV18 and TRBJ2-3, is NAGVMQNPRHLVRRRGQEARLRCSPMKGHSHVYWYRQLPEEGLKFMVYLQKENIIDESGMPKERFSAEFPKEGPSILRIQQVVRGDSAAYFCASSLFDRGTDTQYFGPGTRLTVL.

This clonotype was observed a handful of times. The chain is built from TRBV4-1 and TRBJ2-2; D is perhaps TRBD2 (7 bases). V gave up 4 bases and J gave up 3 bases, with 15 bases separating them. This CDR3 has 16 residues. CDR1 and CDR2 from the germline V gene are MGHRA and YSYEKL. In nucleotides, the CDR3 is TGCGCCAGCAGCCCTGCGGGGGCCGCGGACACCGGGGAGCTGTTTTTT. Its translation: CASSPAGAADTGELFF.

V is TRBV20-1 and J is TRBJ1-4; D remains unclear. CDR1 DFQATT and CDR2 SNEGSKA come from the germline V gene (reference sequence). Trimming removed 3 bases from V and 0 bases from J, with 5 bases in between. CDR3 length: 13 amino acids. The CDR3 DNA is TGCAGTGCTAGGTCCCCAACTAATGAAAAACTGTTTTTT. This codes for CSARSPTNEKLFF.

The V and J genes are TRBV29-1 and TRBJ2-5; D is undetermined. Per the germline V gene, CDR1 is SQVTM and CDR2 is ANQGSEA. The CDR3 is 11 residues long. Trimming left V 4 bases short and J 6 bases short, with 9 bases between. The CDR3 reads CSVVSPQTQYF. CDR3 nucleotides: TGCAGCGTTGTTTCCCCACAGACCCAGTACTTC. The complete variable domain, with remaining parts taken from reference TRBV29-1 and TRBJ2-5, reads SAVISQKPSRDICQRGTSLTIQCQVDSQVTMMFWYRQQPGQSLTLIATANQGSEATYESGFVIDKFPISRPNLTFSTLTVSNMSPEDSSIYLCSVVSPQTQYFGPGTRLLVL.

This clonotype was recorded many times. The genes are TRBV29-1 and TRBJ2-5, with 7 bases identical to TRBD1. V lost 3 bases, J lost 4 bases, and 5 bases stayed unmatched. The length of the CDR3 is 13 residues. Germline loops: CDR1 SQVTM, CDR2 ANQGSEA. CDR3: CSVEKGARETQYF. For the CDR3, the DNA is TGCAGCGTTGAGAAGGGGGCGCGAGAGACCCAGTACTTC. The full variable domain, with the rest looked up from reference TRBV29-1 and TRBJ2-5, is SAVISQKPSRDICQRGTSLTIQCQVDSQVTMMFWYRQQPGQSLTLIATANQGSEATYESGFVIDKFPISRPNLTFSTLTVSNMSPEDSSIYLCSVEKGARETQYFGPGTRLLVL.

This clonotype was counted between two and nine times. The chain combines TRBV7-9 with TRBJ1-5; D gene ambiguous. V lost 5 bases, J lost 5 bases, and 10 bases lay in between. This CDR3 has 13 amino acids. The germline CDR1 and CDR2 sequences are SEHNR and FQNEAQ (reference sequence). CDR3 in DNA: TGTGCCAGCAGCGTATGGACCGATCAGCCCCAGCATTTT. It specifies CASSVWTDQPQHF.

This clonotype occurred many times. The rearrangement uses TRBV6-5 and TRBJ1-2, with 10 nucleotides matching TRBD1. The CDR3 is 14 residues long. After removal of 6 bases from V and 8 bases from J, the junction contained 9 bases not matched to a gene. The germline V gene encodes CDR1 MNHEY and CDR2 SVGAGI. CDR3 coding DNA: TGTGCCAGCAGCCTATTGGGGACAGGGGTCGGCTACACCTTC. Its translation is CASSLLGTGVGYTF.

The chain joins TRBV24-1 to TRBJ2-7, with 11 nucleotides matching TRBD1. V was clipped by 4 bases and J by 3 bases; unmatched bases: 4. CDR1 and CDR2 from the germline V gene are KGHDR and SFDVKD. CDR3 length: 15 amino acids. The DNA for the CDR3 is TGTGCCACCAGTGAACCCGGGACAGGGGGCTACGAGCAGTACTTC. This sequence encodes CATSEPGTGGYEQYF.

This chain uses TRBV6-5 with TRBJ2-2; TRBD1 matches 11 bases. The CDR3 is made up of 15 amino acids. With V trimmed by 2 bases and J by 5 bases, 1 base remained unmatched. The germline CDR1 and CDR2 sequences are MNHEY and SVGAGI. Written as DNA, the CDR3 is TGTGCCAGCAGTTACGGGACAGGGGGAACCGGGGAGCTGTTTTTT. It is translated as CASSYGTGGTGELFF.

The sample holds many counts of this clonotype. The rearrangement joins TRBV25-1 to TRBJ2-7; D remains unclear. This CDR3 contains 13 residues. V was shortened by 5 bases and J by 2 bases, with 10 bases between the two germline ends. From germline, CDR1 is MGHDK and CDR2 SYGVNS. The CDR3 sequence is CASSRLLPYEQYF. The CDR3 bases are TGTGCCAGCAGTCGGCTTCTCCCCTACGAGCAGTACTTC.

This clonotype occurred a few times. This chain connects TRBV5-1 to TRBJ2-5, with 7 bases aligning to TRBD1. The CDR3 sequence is 15 residues long. With 3 bases clipped from V and 2 bases from J, the junction kept 7 bases outside the gene matches. Germline CDR1 SGHRS, CDR2 YFSETQ. The CDR3 loop is CASSSAGGRQETQYF. The CDR3 DNA sequence: TGCGCCAGCAGCTCTGCAGGGGGTCGTCAAGAGACCCAGTACTTC.

This clonotype was observed at least ten times. V usage is TRBV5-1 and J usage is TRBJ1-1, with 8 bases that match TRBD1. The CDR3 runs to 14 residues. Per germline, CDR1 SGHRS and CDR2 YFSETQ. The junction had 4 bases not matched to a gene; V was cut back by 2 bases and J by 4 bases. CDR3 region: CASSLGQGSTEAFF. The CDR3 DNA follows: TGCGCCAGCAGCTTAGGACAGGGCAGCACTGAAGCTTTCTTT.

The sample holds a few counts of this clonotype. The rearrangement joins TRBV24-1 to TRBJ2-6; no clear D gene. The V end lost 3 bases, the J end lost 4 bases, and 9 bases lay between the germline ends. Germline CDR1 and CDR2: KGHDR and SFDVKD. This CDR3 has 15 residues. The CDR3 reads CATSDKVPGANVLTF. CDR3 nucleotides: TGTGCCACCAGTGATAAAGTGCCAGGGGCCAACGTCCTGACTTTC.

This clonotype was observed many times. The chain recombines TRBV5-5 with TRBJ1-6; D call uncertain. The CDR3 extends over 17 amino acids. V shed 0 bases and J shed 0 bases, with 10 bases lying between them. Looked up from germline, CDR1 is SGHKS and CDR2 is YYEKEE (reference sequence). CDR3 loop: CASSLGQRSSYNSPLHF. The CDR3 DNA reads as TGTGCCAGCAGCTTGGGCCAGAGGAGCTCCTATAATTCACCCCTCCACTTT.

This chain links TRBV15 with TRBJ2-3, with a possible D match to TRBD2 (6 bases). In germline, CDR1 is LNHNV, CDR2 YYDKDF (reference sequence). V was shortened by 0 bases and J by 4 bases, with 20 bases between the two germline ends. CDR3 length: 18 amino acids. The CDR3 DNA is TGTGCCACCAGCAGAGATCTCTTCCCCTCCGGGGGAGCAGATACGCAGTATTTT. Translating gives CATSRDLFPSGGADTQYF.

With regard to this clonotype: A much larger clone is a single base away; this may be a read error. The chain uses TRBV9 and TRBJ2-1; tentatively, D is TRBD1 or TRBD2 (5 bases each). CDR3 size: 15 residues. Germline V CDR1 and CDR2: SGDLS, YYNGEE. This CDR3 reads CASSLGTGSYNDQFF. The CDR3 DNA follows: TGTGCCAGCAGCCTCGGGACGGGTTCCTACAATGATCAGTTCTTC.

This clonotype was picked up a small number of times. The CDR3 DNA sequence: TGTGCCAGCAGCCAAGAGAGAAGAGGGAGGGCCAGAAATGAGCAGTTCTTC. Its translation: CASSQERRGRARNEQFF. This sequence joins TRBV14 and TRBJ2-1; the match to TRBD2 covers 7 bases. Looked up from germline, CDR1 is SGHDN and CDR2 is FVKESK. The CDR3 is 17 amino acids. The V gene end was trimmed by 0 bases and the J gene end by 7 bases; junction bases not matched to a gene: 12.

This clonotype was recorded once. This chain joins TRBV28 and TRBJ2-7; D is uncertain. The CDR3 is 12 amino acids. Germline CDR1 reads MDHEN; CDR2 reads SYDVKM. The V and J ends lost 1 base and 6 bases respectively, with 7 bases between them. CDR3: CASSLSTGEQYV. The DNA for the CDR3 is TGTGCCAGCAGTTTATCGACGGGCGAGCAGTACGTC.

This clonotype was seen a handful of times. CDR3 sequence (DNA): TGCGCCAGCAGCTTGCCGGGACAGGGGACCGGGGAGCTGTTTTTT. Translated, it gives CASSLPGQGTGELFF. The chain employs TRBV5-1 and TRBJ2-2; the match to TRBD1 covers 10 bases. Unmatched junction bases numbered 2, after V lost 1 base and J lost 5 bases. Looked up from germline, CDR1 is SGHRS and CDR2 is YFSETQ. The CDR3 loop spans 15 amino acids.

Ten or more counts support this clonotype. The chain recombines TRBV5-6 with TRBJ2-5; 7 bases map to TRBD2. CDR1 and CDR2 from the germline V gene are SGHDT and YYEEEE. J was trimmed by 4 bases and V by 2 bases; bases with no gene match: 14. This CDR3 has 17 residues. CDR3 loop: CASSFMGPSGIGETQYF. The CDR3 bases are TGTGCCAGCAGCTTCATGGGGCCCAGCGGGATTGGAGAGACCCAGTACTTC.

This clonotype has more than one count but fewer than ten. This chain links TRBV2 with TRBJ2-1; 8 bases fit TRBD2. Germline V gives CDR1 SNHLY, CDR2 FYNNEI. The CDR3 totals 14 residues. With V trimmed by 7 bases and J by 5 bases, 7 bases remained unmatched. In nucleotides, the CDR3 is TGTGCCAGCAATTACGGGAGGGCGAACAATGAGCAGTTCTTC. Amino acids: CASNYGRANNEQFF.

The chain joins TRBV7-9 to TRBJ2-7; tentatively, D is TRBD1 (6 bases). This CDR3 comprises 14 residues. V was trimmed by 0 bases and J by 3 bases, leaving 9 bases between them. Germline CDR1 is SEHNR and CDR2 is FQNEAQ (reference sequence). CDR3: CASSLANRDYEQYV. CDR3 DNA sequence: TGTGCCAGCAGCTTAGCAAACAGGGACTACGAGCAGTACGTC.

This chain joins TRBV15 and TRBJ1-5, with no clear D. V lost 0 bases, J lost 7 bases, and 4 bases lay in between. From germline, CDR1 is LNHNV and CDR2 YYDKDF (reference sequence). CDR3 size: 12 residues. The CDR3 bases are TGTGCCACCAGCAGAGACCAGCAGCCCCAGCATTTT. As protein: CATSRDQQPQHF.